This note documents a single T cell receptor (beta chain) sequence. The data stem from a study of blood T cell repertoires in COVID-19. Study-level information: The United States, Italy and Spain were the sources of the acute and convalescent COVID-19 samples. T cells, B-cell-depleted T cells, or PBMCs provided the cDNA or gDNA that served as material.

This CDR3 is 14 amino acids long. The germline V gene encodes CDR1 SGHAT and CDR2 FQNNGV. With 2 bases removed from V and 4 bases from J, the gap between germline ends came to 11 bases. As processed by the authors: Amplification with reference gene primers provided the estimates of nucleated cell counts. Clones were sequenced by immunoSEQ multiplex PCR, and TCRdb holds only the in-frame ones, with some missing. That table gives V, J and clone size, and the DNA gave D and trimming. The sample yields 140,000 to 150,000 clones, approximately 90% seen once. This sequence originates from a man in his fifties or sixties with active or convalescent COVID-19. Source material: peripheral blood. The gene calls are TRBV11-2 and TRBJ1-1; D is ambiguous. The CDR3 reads CASSLNYISTEAFF. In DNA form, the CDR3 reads TGTGCCAGCAGCTTAAATTATATTAGCACTGAAGCTTTCTTT.